This section outlines one T cell receptor beta chain sequence together with its context. Its antigen is as yet unknown. V lost 6 bases and J lost 5, with 14 bases in between. Germline V gene data show CDR1 as MNHEY and CDR2 as SMNVEV (reference sequence). The CDR3 is made up of 13 amino acids. It was CD45RO-negative cells, positively selected for CCR7, that made up naive CD8 cells, with terminally differentiated effector memory CD45RA+ cells excluded. TCRdb's copy holds only in-frame clones and misses some; the assay was immunoSEQ multiplex PCR. The sample lists over 2,000,000 clones, over 85% seen once, with around 1.7% in the top ten. The sample is drawn from a study of shared clonotypes between healthy human individuals. General study findings and limits: Among donors, clonotype sharing was expected to be affected by sequencing depth.

The TCR comes from a man between 18 and 29 years old in good health. Some clones in this sample may be carry-over from other donors' samples. The rearrangement links TRBV27 to TRBJ2-7, with D tentatively TRBD2 (6 bases). Sequencing used naive CD8+ T cells from PBMCs. CDR3 DNA: TGTGCCAGCAGCCACGGGAGCGTGGACGAGCAGTACTTC. Translated, it gives CASSHGSVDEQYF.